These T cell receptor beta chains were read from a single sample in a study of metastatic and nonmetastatic thyroid tumors. Using MiXCR, TCRdb re-called clones from the PCR reads. This table has 35,000 to 45,000 clones, 9% to 14% appearing once. Source material: blood. Source of these receptors: a male donor with papillary thyroid cancer or a benign thyroid nodule (not recorded which). Some clones in this sample may be carry-over from other donors' samples. The CDR3 runs from the conserved cysteine through the conserved F or W.

V	J	CDR3
TRBV29-1	TRBJ2-3	CSVDRSGRAITDTQYF
TRBV6-6	TRBJ2-3	CSSSYGQSNTDTQYF
TRBV20-1	TRBJ2-7	CSARSPGQSDEQYF
TRBV27	TRBJ1-1	CASSLSAGNTMNTEAFF
TRBV7-2	TRBJ1-2	CASSLGGQNYGHTF
TRBV6-5	TRBJ2-1	CASRPTLAGASISYNEQFF
TRBV11-2	TRBJ1-2	CASSVIQGRPPYGYTF
TRBV20-1	TRBJ2-5	CSAVQGIRETQYF
TRBV6-1	TRBJ2-1	CASSGQGSYNEQFF
TRBV19	TRBJ2-7	CASSGTGGYEQYF
TRBV11-2	TRBJ2-7	CASSFRILPYEQYF
TRBV6-1	TRBJ1-2	CASSEDGGGVYGYTF
TRBV11-2	TRBJ2-7	CASSYSISTYEQYF
TRBV6-1	TRBJ2-2	CASKVTTGELFF
TRBV29-1	TRBJ2-1	CSVHEVVHKNEQFF
TRBV28	TRBJ2-1	CASRGTRRNRGYNEQFF
TRBV6-2/TRBV6-3	TRBJ2-7	CASSYSITGGTTYEQYF
TRBV14	TRBJ1-1	CASSQGQGLLNTEAFF
TRBV13	TRBJ1-4	CASSFNGATNEKLFF
TRBV5-6	TRBJ1-2	CASRPPRQRVFDYGYTF
TRBV5-1	TRBJ2-7	CASSLAITQGPYEQYF
TRBV11-2	TRBJ1-1	CASSLNRGLTEAFF
TRBV7-6	TRBJ2-7	CASSLGLADAAEQYF
TRBV19	TRBJ2-3	CASSPSQPYHTDTQYF
TRBV25-1	TRBJ1-2	CASSESSGDLYGYTF
TRBV28	TRBJ1-1	CASSTDRPEASF
TRBV5-1	TRBJ2-2	CASSLDRGTAGELFF